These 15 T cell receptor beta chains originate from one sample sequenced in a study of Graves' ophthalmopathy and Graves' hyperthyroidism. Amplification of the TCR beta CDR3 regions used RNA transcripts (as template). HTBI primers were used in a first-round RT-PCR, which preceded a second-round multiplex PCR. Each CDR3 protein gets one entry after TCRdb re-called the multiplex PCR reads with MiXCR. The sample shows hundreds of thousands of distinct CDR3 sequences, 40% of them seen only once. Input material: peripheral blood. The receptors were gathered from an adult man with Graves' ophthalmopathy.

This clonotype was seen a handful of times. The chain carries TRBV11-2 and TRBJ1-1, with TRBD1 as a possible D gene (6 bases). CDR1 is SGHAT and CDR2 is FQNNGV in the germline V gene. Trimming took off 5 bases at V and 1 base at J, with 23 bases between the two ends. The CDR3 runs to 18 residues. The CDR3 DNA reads TGTGCCAGCAGCAAAAAACGATCCGGGACACACAAGAACACTGAAGCTTTCTTT. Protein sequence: CASSKKRSGTHKNTEAFF.

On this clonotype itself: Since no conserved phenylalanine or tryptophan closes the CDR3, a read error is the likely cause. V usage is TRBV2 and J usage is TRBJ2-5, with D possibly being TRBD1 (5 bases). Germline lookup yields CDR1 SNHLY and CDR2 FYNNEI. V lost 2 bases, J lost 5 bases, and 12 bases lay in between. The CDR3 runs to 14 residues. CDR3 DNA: TGTGCCAGCAGTGAACGCGAAGGGGCTGAGACCCAGTACGTC. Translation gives CASSEREGAETQYV.

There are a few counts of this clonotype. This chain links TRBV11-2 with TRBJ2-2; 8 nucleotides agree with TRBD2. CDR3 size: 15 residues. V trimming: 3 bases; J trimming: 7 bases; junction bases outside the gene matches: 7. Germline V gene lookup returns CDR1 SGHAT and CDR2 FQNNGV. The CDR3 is CASSFYGSGGGELFF. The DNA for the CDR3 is TGTGCCAGCAGCTTTTACGGGAGCGGGGGCGGGGAGCTGTTTTTT.

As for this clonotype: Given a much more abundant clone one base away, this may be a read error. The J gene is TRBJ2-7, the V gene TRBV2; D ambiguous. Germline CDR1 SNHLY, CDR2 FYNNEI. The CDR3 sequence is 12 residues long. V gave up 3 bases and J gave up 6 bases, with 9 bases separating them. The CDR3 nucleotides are TGTGCCAGCAGTGACTCACCCTGCGAGCAGTACTTC. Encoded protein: CASSDSPCEQYF. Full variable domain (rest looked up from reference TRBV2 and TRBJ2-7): EPEVTQTPSHQVTQMGQEVILRCVPISNHLYFYWYRQILGQKVEFLVSFYNNEISEKSEIFDDQFSVERPDGSNFTLKIRSTKLEDSAMYFCASSDSPCEQYFGPGTRLTVT.

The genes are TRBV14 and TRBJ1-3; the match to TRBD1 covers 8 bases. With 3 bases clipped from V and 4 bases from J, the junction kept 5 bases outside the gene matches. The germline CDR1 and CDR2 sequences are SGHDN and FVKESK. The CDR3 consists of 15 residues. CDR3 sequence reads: CASSQIRGLGNTIYF. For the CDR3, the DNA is TGTGCCAGCAGCCAGATCAGGGGGCTCGGAAACACCATATATTTT.

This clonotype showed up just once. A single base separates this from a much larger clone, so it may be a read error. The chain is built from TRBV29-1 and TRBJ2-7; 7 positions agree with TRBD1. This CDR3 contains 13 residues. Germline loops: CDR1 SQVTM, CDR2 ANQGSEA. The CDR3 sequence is CSALQGNSCEQYF. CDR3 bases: TGCAGCGCCCTACAGGGGAACTCCTGCGAGCAGTACTTC.

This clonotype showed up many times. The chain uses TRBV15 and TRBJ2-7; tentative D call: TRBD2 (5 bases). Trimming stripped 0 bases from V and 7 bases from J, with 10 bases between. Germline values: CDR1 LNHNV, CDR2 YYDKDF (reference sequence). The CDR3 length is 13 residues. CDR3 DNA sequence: TGTGCCACCAGCAGAGAGGCAGCGGAGGAGCAGTACTTC. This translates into CATSREAAEEQYF.

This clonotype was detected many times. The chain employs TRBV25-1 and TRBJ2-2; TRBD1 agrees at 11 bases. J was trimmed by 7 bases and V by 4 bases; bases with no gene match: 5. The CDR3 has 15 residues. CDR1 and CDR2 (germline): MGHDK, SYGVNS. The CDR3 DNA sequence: TGTGCCAGCAGTGGGCCGGGACAGGGGGACGGGGAGCTGTTTTTT. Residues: CASSGPGQGDGELFF.

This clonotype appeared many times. In nucleotides, the CDR3 is TGTGCCAGCAGCCGACAGGGAAGCTCCTATAATTCACCCCTCCACTTT. Protein: CASSRQGSSYNSPLHF. The gene calls are TRBV7-2 and TRBJ1-6, with 7 bases identical to TRBD1. Germline CDR1 reads SGHTA; CDR2 reads FQGNSA. V shed 5 bases and J 0 bases; nucleotides not matched to a gene: 4. CDR3 length: 16 residues. The whole variable domain, remainder taken from reference TRBV7-2 and TRBJ1-6, is GAGVSQSPSNKVTEKGKDVELRCDPISGHTALYWYRQSLGQGLEFLIYFQGNSAPDKSGLPSDRFSAERTGGSVSTLTIQRTQQEDSAVYLCASSRQGSSYNSPLHFGNGTRLTVT.

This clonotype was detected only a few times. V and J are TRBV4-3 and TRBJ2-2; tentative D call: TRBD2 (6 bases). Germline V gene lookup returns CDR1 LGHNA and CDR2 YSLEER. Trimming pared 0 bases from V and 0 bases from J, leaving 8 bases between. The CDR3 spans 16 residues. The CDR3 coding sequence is TGCGCCAGCAGCCAAGACGGCGGGACGAACACCGGGGAGCTGTTTTTT. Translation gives CASSQDGGTNTGELFF.

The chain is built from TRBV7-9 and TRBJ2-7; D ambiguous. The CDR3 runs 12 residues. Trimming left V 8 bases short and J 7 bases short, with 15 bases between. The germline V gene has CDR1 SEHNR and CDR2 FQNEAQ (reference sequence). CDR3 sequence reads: CASVTNNNEQYF. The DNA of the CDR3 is TGTGCCAGCGTCACGAATAACAATGAGCAGTACTTC. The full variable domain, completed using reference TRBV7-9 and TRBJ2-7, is DTGVSQNPRHKITKRGQNVTFRCDPISEHNRLYWYRQTLGQGPEFLTYFQNEAQLEKSRLLSDRFSAERPKGSFSTLEIQRTEQGDSAMYLCASVTNNNEQYFGPGTRLTVT.

The CDR3 DNA is TGTGCCAGCAGACCGACCGGCGCGAACACCGGGGAGCTGTTTTTT. It encodes CASRPTGANTGELFF. The chain joins TRBV7-9 to TRBJ2-2; D not resolved. CDR1 and CDR2 (germline): SEHNR, FQNEAQ (reference sequence). This CDR3 comprises 15 residues. Trimming removed 6 bases at V and 0 bases at J, with 11 bases between.

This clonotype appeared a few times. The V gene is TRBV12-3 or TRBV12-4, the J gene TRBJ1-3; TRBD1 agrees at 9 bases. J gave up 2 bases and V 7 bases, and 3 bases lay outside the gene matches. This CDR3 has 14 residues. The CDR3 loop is CASKQGATGNTIYF. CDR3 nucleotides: TGTGCCAGCAAACAGGGGGCGACTGGAAACACCATATATTTT.

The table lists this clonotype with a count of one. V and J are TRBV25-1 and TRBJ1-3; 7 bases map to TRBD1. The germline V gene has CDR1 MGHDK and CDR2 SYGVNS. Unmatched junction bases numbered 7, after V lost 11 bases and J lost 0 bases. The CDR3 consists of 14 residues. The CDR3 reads CAWSGTASGNTIYF. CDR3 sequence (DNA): TGTGCCTGGAGTGGGACAGCCTCTGGAAACACCATATATTTT.

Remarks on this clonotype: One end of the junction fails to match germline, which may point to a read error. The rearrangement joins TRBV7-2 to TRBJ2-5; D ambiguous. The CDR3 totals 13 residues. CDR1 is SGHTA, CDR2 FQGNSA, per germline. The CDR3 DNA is TGTGCCAGCAGCTTAGATGGCCAAGAGACCCGGTACTTC. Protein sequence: CASSLDGQETRYF.